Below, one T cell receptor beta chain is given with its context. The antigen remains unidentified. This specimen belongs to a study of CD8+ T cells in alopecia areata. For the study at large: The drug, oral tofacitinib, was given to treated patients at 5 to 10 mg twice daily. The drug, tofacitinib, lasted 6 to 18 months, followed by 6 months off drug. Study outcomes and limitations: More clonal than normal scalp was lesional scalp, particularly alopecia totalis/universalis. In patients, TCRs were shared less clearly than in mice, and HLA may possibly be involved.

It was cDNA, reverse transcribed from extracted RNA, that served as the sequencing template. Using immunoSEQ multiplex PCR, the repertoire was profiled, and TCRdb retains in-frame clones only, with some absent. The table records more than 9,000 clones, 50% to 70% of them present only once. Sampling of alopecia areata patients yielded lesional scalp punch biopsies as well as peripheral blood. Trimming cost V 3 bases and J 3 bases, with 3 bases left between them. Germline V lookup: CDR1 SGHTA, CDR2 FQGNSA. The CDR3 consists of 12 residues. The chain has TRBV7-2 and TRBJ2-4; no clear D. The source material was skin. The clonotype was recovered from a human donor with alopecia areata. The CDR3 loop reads CASSFGKNIQYF. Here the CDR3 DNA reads TGTGCCAGCAGCTTCGGCAAAAACATTCAGTACTTC.